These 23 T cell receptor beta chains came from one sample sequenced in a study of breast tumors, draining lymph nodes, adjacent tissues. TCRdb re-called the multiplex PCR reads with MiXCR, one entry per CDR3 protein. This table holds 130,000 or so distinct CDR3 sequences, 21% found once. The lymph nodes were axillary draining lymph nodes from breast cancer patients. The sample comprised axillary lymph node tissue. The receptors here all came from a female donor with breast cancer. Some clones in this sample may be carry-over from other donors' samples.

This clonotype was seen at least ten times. CDR3 in amino acids: CASSLAGEANVLTF. DNA for the CDR3: TGTGCCAGCAGCTTGGCAGGGGAGGCCAACGTCCTGACTTTC. The chain links TRBV5-8 to TRBJ2-6; a possible D gene is TRBD1 (6 bases). The CDR3 is 14 amino acids. V lost 0 bases and J lost 6, with 7 bases in between. Germline V gene sequence: CDR1 SGHTS, CDR2 YDEGEE.

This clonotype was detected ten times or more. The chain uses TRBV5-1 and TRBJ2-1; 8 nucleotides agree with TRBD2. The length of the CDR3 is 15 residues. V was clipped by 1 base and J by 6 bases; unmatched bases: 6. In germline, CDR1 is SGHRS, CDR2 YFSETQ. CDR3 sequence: CASSLTLAVGNEQFF. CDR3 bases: TGCGCCAGCAGCTTGACACTAGCGGTCGGCAATGAGCAGTTCTTC.

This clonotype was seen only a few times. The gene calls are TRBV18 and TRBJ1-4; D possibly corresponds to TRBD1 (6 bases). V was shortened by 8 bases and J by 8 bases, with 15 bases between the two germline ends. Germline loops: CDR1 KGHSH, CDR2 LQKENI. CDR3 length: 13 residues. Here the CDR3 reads CASLTGIGEKLFF. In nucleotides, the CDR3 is TGTGCCAGCCTTACAGGGATTGGGGAAAAACTGTTTTTT.

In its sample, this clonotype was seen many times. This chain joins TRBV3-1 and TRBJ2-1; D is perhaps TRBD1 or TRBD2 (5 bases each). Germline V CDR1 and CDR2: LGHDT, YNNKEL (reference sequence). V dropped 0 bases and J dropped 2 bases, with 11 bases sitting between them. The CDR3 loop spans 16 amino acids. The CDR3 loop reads CASSQDTGPTYNEQFF. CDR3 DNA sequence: TGTGCCAGCAGCCAAGATACGGGACCGACCTACAATGAGCAGTTCTTC.

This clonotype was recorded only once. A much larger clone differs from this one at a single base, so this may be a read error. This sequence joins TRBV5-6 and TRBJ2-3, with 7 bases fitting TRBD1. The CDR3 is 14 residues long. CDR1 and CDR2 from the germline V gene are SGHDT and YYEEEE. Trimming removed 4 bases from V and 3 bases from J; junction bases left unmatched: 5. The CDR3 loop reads CASSQGQTTDTQYF. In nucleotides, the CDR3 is TGTGCCAGCAGCCAGGGACAGACTACAGATACGCAGTATTTT.

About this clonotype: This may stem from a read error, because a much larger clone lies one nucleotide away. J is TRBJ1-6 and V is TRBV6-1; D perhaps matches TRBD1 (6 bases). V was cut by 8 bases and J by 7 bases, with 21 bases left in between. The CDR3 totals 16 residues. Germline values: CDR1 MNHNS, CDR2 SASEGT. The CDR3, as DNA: TGTGCCAGCTTGAAAGGGCAGGGGTTAAGAAATTCACCCCTCCACTTT. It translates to CASLKGQGLRNSPLHF.

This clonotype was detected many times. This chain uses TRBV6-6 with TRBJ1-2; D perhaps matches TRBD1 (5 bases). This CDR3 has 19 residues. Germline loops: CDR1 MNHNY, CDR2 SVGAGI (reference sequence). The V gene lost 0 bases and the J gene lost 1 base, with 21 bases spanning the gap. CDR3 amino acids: CASSYSMGRPAGLNYGYTF. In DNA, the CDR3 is TGTGCCAGCAGTTACTCGATGGGCAGGCCAGCGGGACTTAACTATGGCTACACCTTC.

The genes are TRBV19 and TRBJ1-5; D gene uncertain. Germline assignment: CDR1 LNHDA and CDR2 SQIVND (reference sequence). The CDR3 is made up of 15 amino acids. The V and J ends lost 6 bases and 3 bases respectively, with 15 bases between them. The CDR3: CASRGTVDPNQPQHF. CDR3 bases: TGTGCCAGTAGGGGCACAGTAGACCCCAATCAGCCCCAGCATTTT. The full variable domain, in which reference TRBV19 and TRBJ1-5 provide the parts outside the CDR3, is DGGITQSPKYLFRKEGQNVTLSCEQNLNHDAMYWYRQDPGQGLRLIYYSQIVNDFQKGDIAEGYSVSREKKESFPLTVTSAQKNPTAFYLCASRGTVDPNQPQHFGDGTRLSIL.

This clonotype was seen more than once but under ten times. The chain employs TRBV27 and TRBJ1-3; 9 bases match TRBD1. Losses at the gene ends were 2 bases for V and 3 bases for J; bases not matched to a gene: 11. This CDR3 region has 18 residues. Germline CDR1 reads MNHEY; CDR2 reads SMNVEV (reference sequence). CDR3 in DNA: TGTGCCAGCAGTTTAAAGGGCCCAACAGGGGGCTATGGAAACACCATATATTTT. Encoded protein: CASSLKGPTGGYGNTIYF.

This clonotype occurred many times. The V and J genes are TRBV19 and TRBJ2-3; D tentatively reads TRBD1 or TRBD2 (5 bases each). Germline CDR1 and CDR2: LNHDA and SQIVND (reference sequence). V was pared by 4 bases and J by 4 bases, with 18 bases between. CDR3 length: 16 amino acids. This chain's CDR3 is CASSRDSFEGSDTQYF. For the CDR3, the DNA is TGTGCCAGTAGTAGAGATTCGTTTGAGGGGTCAGATACGCAGTATTTT.

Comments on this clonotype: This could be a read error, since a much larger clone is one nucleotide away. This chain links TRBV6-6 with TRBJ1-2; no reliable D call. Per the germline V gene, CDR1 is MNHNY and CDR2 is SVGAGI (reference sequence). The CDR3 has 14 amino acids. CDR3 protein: CASSSRTGNYGYAF. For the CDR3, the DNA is TGTGCCAGCAGTTCAAGGACGGGAAACTATGGCTACGCCTTC.

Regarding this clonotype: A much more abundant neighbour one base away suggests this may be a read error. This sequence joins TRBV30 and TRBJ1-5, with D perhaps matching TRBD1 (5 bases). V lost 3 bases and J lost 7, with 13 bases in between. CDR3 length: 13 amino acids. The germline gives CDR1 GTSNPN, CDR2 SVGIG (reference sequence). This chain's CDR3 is CAWRINPGQPQHF. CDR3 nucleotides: TGTGCCTGGAGAATAAATCCAGGGCAGCCCCAGCATTTT.

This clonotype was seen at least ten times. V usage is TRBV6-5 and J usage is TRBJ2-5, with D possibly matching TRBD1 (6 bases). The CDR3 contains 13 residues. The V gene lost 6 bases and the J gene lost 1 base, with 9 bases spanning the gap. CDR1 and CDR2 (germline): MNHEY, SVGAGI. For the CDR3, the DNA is TGTGCCAGCAGGCGGACAGTCCAAGAGACCCAGTACTTC. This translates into CASRRTVQETQYF.

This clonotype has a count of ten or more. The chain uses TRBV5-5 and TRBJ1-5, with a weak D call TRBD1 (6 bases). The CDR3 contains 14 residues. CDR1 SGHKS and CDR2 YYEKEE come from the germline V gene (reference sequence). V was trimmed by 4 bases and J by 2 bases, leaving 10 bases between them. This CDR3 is CASSDPGGNQPQHF. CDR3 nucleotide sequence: TGTGCCAGCAGCGATCCAGGGGGCAATCAGCCCCAGCATTTT.

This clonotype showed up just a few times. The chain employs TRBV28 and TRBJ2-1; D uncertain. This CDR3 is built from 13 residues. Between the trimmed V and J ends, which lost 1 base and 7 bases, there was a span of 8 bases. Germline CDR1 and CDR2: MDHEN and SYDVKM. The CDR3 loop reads CASSLLGQNEQFF. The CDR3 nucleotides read TGTGCCAGCAGTTTATTGGGCCAAAATGAGCAGTTCTTC.

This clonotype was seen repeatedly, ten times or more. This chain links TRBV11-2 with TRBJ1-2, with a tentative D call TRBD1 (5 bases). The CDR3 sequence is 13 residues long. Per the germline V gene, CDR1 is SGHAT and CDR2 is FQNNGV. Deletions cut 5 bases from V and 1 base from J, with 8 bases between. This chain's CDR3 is CASSEQVNYGYTF. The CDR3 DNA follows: TGTGCCAGCAGCGAACAGGTTAACTATGGCTACACCTTC. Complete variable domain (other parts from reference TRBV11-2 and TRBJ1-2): EAGVAQSPRYKIIEKRQSVAFWCNPISGHATLYWYQQILGQGPKLLIQFQNNGVVDDSQLPKDRFSAERLKGVDSTLKIQPAKLEDSAVYLCASSEQVNYGYTFGSGTRLTVV.

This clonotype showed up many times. This CDR3 is CATGGESTDTQYF. In nucleotides, the CDR3 is TGTGCCACAGGGGGGGAGAGTACAGATACGCAGTATTTT. This chain joins TRBV24-1 and TRBJ2-3; tentatively, D is TRBD2 (7 bases). Germline loops: CDR1 KGHDR, CDR2 SFDVKD. This CDR3 spans 13 amino acids. V lost 10 bases and J lost 3, with 13 bases in between.

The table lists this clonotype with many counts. The chain's CDR3 is CSARDRATSTNEKLFF. The CDR3 DNA sequence: TGCAGTGCTAGGGACAGGGCTACTTCAACTAATGAAAAACTGTTTTTT. This sequence joins TRBV20-1 and TRBJ1-4; 8 nucleotides match TRBD1. This CDR3 spans 16 amino acids. V lost 3 bases and J lost 0; bases outside the gene matches: 6. Germline V lookup: CDR1 DFQATT, CDR2 SNEGSKA (reference sequence).

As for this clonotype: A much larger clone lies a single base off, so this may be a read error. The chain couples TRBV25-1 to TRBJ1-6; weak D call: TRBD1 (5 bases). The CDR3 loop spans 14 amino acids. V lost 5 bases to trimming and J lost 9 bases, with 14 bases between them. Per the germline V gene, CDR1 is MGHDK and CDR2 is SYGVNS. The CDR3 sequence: CASSSRVRGSPLHF. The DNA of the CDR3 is TGTGCCAGCAGTTCCCGGGTGAGGGGTTCACCCCTCCACTTT.

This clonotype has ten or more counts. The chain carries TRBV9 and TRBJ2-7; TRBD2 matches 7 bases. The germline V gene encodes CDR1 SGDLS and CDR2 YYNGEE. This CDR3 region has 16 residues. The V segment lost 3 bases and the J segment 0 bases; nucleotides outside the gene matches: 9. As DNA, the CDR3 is TGTGCCAGCAGCGCGAGCCCCGCGGGAGTCTCCTACGAGCAGTACTTC. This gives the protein CASSASPAGVSYEQYF.

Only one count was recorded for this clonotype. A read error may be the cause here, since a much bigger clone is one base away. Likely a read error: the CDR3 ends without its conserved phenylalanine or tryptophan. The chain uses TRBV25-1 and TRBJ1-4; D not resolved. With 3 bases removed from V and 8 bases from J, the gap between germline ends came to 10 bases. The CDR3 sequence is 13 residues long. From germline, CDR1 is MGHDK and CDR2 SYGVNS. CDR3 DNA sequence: TGTGCCAGCAGTGACCTCGGAAGGGAAAAACTGTTTTGT. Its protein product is CASSDLGREKLFC.

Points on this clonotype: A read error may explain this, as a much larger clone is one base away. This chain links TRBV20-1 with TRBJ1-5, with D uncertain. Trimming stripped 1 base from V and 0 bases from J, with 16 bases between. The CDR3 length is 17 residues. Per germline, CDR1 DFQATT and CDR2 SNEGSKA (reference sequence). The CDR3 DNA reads TGCAGTGCTAGAGTCTGGAGCTTTAGTAGTAGCAATCAGCCCCAGCATTTT. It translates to CSARVWSFSSSNQPQHF.

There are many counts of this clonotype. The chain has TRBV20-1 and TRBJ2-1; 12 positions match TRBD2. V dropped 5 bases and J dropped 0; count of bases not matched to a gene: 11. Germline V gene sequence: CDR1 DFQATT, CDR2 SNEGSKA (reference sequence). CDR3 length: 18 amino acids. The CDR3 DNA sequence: TGCAGTGCTTTACCGGGACTAGCGGGTTTGAGCTCCTACAATGAGCAGTTCTTC. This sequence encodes CSALPGLAGLSSYNEQFF.